These 7 T cell receptor beta chains came from one sample sequenced in a study of cytomegalovirus exposure and HLA in healthy donors. The PCR employed 60 Vbeta primers together with 13 Jbeta primers. Libraries were prepared by immunoSEQ multiplex PCR; TCRdb keeps only in-frame clonotypes and omits some of them. Seen here are about 97,000 clones, around 73% observed once, and the top ten hold over 3%. Source material: PBMCs. These TCRs come from a man in his forties in good health and CMV-seronegative.

The rearrangement joins TRBV11-2 to TRBJ2-7; D unclear. The CDR3 covers 11 residues. Germline V gene lookup returns CDR1 SGHAT and CDR2 FQNNGV. The V gene lost 4 bases and the J gene lost 7 bases, with 8 bases spanning the gap. CDR3 amino acids: CASSSQVEQYF. The CDR3 nucleotides are TGTGCCAGCAGCTCCCAGGTGGAGCAGTACTTC.

The V and J genes are TRBV2 and TRBJ1-2; D is ambiguous. This CDR3 is 11 amino acids long. V was clipped by 4 bases and J by 4 bases, with 4 bases between them. The germline CDR1 and CDR2 sequences are SNHLY and FYNNEI. CDR3 coding DNA: TGTGCCAGCAGTGGTCTCTATGGCTACACCTTC. Its translation is CASSGLYGYTF.

The CDR3 region has the DNA TGTGCCAGCAGCTTAGAAGCAGGAGGAACCTATAATTCACCCCTCCACTTT. Translated, it gives CASSLEAGGTYNSPLHF. The chain recombines TRBV7-6 with TRBJ1-6; D call uncertain. V dropped 1 base and J dropped 2 bases, with 12 bases sitting between them. This CDR3 comprises 17 residues. Germline CDR1 is SGHVS and CDR2 is FNYEAQ.

The J gene is TRBJ2-3, the V gene TRBV7-2; 10 bases are a match to TRBD2. The CDR3 has 17 amino acids. The J segment lost 2 bases and the V segment lost 5 bases, leaving 10 bases of the junction unmatched. CDR1 and CDR2 (germline): SGHTA, FQGNSA. The CDR3 nucleotides read TGTGCCAGCAGCCCATGGTGGACTAGCGGCACCACAGATACGCAGTATTTT. Translated: CASSPWWTSGTTDTQYF.

The V and J genes are TRBV11-1 and TRBJ2-1; 7 positions agree with TRBD1. The CDR3 has 15 amino acids. Trimming at V came to 4 bases and at J to 4 bases, leaving 7 bases not matched to a gene. In germline, CDR1 is SGHAT, CDR2 FQDESV (reference sequence). In DNA form, the CDR3 reads TGTGCCAGCAGCTCAGACAGGGTTTCGTACAATGAGCAGTTCTTC. Protein product: CASSSDRVSYNEQFF.

The chain has TRBV5-6 and TRBJ1-5; 7 positions agree with TRBD1. Germline CDR1 SGHDT, CDR2 YYEEEE. V trimming: 2 bases; J trimming: 3 bases; junction bases outside the gene matches: 2. The CDR3 has 14 residues. The CDR3 spells CASSFTGDNQPQHF. The DNA of the CDR3 is TGTGCCAGCAGCTTCACAGGGGACAATCAGCCCCAGCATTTT.

The chain links TRBV4-3 to TRBJ2-1; 9 bases agree with TRBD1. CDR1 is LGHNA and CDR2 is YSLEER in the germline V gene. The CDR3 totals 17 residues. Trimming took 2 bases from V and 1 from J; bases not matched to a gene: 6. The CDR3 protein is CASSQLFGTGSYNEQFF. In DNA, the CDR3 is TGCGCCAGCAGCCAACTCTTTGGGACAGGGTCCTACAATGAGCAGTTCTTC.